A selection of T cell receptor beta chains follows, all from one sample in a study of CD8+ T cells in alopecia areata. The method was immunoSEQ multiplex PCR; TCRdb's version includes in-frame clones alone and lacks a portion of them. The data show some 82,000 clones, with 51% seen just once and under 6.5% held by the top ten. The sequenced sample consisted of NKG2D-high CD8+ T cells sorted from blood. The receptors were sampled from a human donor with alopecia areata. The CDR3 runs from the conserved cysteine through the conserved F or W. Clone sizes are given selectively: once, few, many, or a class where the clone is expanded.

cdr3_length	j_call	v_call	clone_size	cdr3_aa
13	TRBJ2-5	TRBV5-1	NA	CASHLASQETQYF
14	TRBJ2-5	TRBV11-3	NA	CASSSPLGQETQYF
13	TRBJ2-5	TRBV11-2	few	CASSPPYQETQYF
13	TRBJ1-1	TRBV30	NA	CAWGTGMNTEAFF
16	TRBJ2-2	TRBV7-8	NA	CASSLPGYMLAGELFF
15	TRBJ2-1	TRBV4-3	NA	CASSQAYTIYNEQFF
14	TRBJ2-5	TRBV7-9	few	CASSLDRDQETQYF
14	TRBJ2-7	TRBV14	NA	CASSQMTGFHEQYF
20	TRBJ2-1	TRBV28	few	CASSPSTSGTKALFYNEQFF
15	TRBJ2-7	TRBV29-1	few	CSVEDVAGKVYEQYF
17	TRBJ2-5	TRBV29-1	NA	CSVGQDDDRVIGETQYF
12	TRBJ2-7	TRBV29-1	few	CSVGQSLDEQYF
13	TRBJ2-1	TRBV27	NA	CASSGAGGIEQFF
15	TRBJ2-5	TRBV9	NA	CASSATGVGQETQYF
16	TRBJ2-7	TRBV4-1	NA	CASSQSLGQGTYEQYF
13	TRBJ2-3	TRBV29-1	NA	CSTLAASTDTQYF
13	TRBJ1-1	TRBV29-1	few	CSVRTGDTSEAFF
13	TRBJ1-4	TRBV7-9	few	CASSPPGNEKLFF
12	TRBJ1-2	TRBV29-1	NA	CSVDSTGYGYTF
12	TRBJ2-1	TRBV4-1	few	CASSPGTGEQFF
15	TRBJ2-5	TRBV11-3	NA	CASSTWASDQETQYF
14	TRBJ2-6	TRBV18	NA	CASSPGSGANVLTF
16	TRBJ2-1	TRBV14	NA	CASSQGLAGRYNEQFF
13	TRBJ2-3	TRBV27	NA	CASSRGRTDTQYF
13	TRBJ2-7	TRBV4-1	once	CASSQEVTYEQYF
16	TRBJ2-4	TRBV11-2	few	CASSLGLAGAKNIQYF
11	TRBJ2-3	TRBV20-1	once	CSARGGDTQYF
14	TRBJ2-5	TRBV5-1	once	CASSFGTNQETQYF
12	TRBJ2-7	TRBV7-9	medium-sized	CASKGRAYEQYF
13	TRBJ2-7	TRBV28	NA	CASSLLSDHEQYF
12	TRBJ1-5	TRBV30	NA	CAWSEGSQPQHF
22	TRBJ2-5	TRBV28	NA	CASSLSTVTAPGGRGSQETQYF
15	TRBJ1-3	TRBV28	NA	CASSLWGGSGNTIYF
15	TRBJ2-1	TRBV30	NA	CAWSGESSFVNEQFF
14	TRBJ2-2	TRBV29-1	few	CSVEGLLDTGELFF
13	TRBJ2-1	TRBV7-2	NA	CASSQSRHVKQFF
15	TRBJ2-2	TRBV5-6	NA	CASSFGPGSTGELFF
13	TRBJ1-5	TRBV7-9	NA	CASSPGGNQPQHF
14	TRBJ1-1	TRBV5-1	NA	CASSLGRDGTEAFF
15	TRBJ2-7	TRBV7-9	NA	CASSAGQGAFSEQYF
12	TRBJ2-2	TRBV29-1	NA	CSGTGDTGELFF
15	TRBJ2-1	TRBV27	NA	CASSRVPEGYNEQFF
15	TRBJ1-6	TRBV27	NA	CASSLGRAANSPLHF
15	TRBJ1-2	TRBV13	NA	CASSSTDRRTYGYTF
11	TRBJ2-1	TRBV2	once	CASSYVGEQFF
19	TRBJ2-7	TRBV4-3	NA	CASSARGWAVSGGSYEQYF
13	TRBJ1-1	TRBV29-1	few	CSAGQGRVTEAFF
11	TRBJ2-2	TRBV27	NA	CASRGPWELFF
15	TRBJ2-7	TRBV29-1	few	CSVASWAARSYEQYF
15	TRBJ1-5	TRBV5-1	few	CASSSGAEGNQPQHF
13	TRBJ2-2	TRBV29-1	NA	CSGLRTNTGELFF
16	TRBJ2-5	TRBV30	NA	CAWTGGAPRHKVTQYF
12	TRBJ1-2	TRBV29-1	once	CSGEEVNYGYTF
13	TRBJ2-7	TRBV27	NA	CASGQGREYEQYF